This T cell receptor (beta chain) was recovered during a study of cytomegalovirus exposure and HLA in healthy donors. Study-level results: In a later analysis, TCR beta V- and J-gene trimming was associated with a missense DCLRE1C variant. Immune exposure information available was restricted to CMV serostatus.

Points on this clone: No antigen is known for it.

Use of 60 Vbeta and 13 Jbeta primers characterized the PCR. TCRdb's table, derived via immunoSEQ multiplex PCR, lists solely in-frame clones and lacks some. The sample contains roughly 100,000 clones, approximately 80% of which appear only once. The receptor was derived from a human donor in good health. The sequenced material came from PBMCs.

This CDR3 reads CAWSIPQGPLHF. The CDR3 region has the DNA TGTGCCTGGAGTATCCCACAGGGACCCCTCCACTTT. V is TRBV30 and J is TRBJ1-6; the D gene is possibly TRBD1 (6 bases). CDR1 and CDR2 (germline): GTSNPN, SVGIG (reference sequence). This CDR3 region has 12 residues. V lost 2 bases, J lost 12 bases, and 11 bases lay in between.